The 27 T cell receptor beta chains below were found in one sample sequenced in a study of T cell repertoires in cytomegalovirus infection. Each CDR3 protein gets one entry after TCRdb re-called the reads with MiXCR. The sample has more than 200,000 distinct CDR3 sequences; less than 9.5% are singletons. Sequenced: PBMCs. The receptors derive from a human donor in good health (CMV status not recorded). Some clones in this sample may be carry-over from other donors' samples.

This clonotype was observed a handful of times. V gene TRBV5-1 combines with J gene TRBJ1-2; perhaps TRBD1 as D (5 bases). The germline V and J ends were trimmed by 2 bases and 2 bases, with 22 bases remaining between them. There are 18 residues in the CDR3. Germline loops: CDR1 SGHRS, CDR2 YFSETQ. The CDR3 reads CASSLGKAIQGLNYGYTF. The DNA of the CDR3 is TGCGCCAGCAGCTTAGGGAAAGCAATTCAGGGCCTCAACTATGGCTACACCTTC.

This clonotype has a count of ten or more. The V and J genes are TRBV7-2 and TRBJ2-3, with 14 bases aligning to TRBD2. Germline V gene sequence: CDR1 SGHTA, CDR2 FQGNSA. The CDR3 has 16 amino acids. J was trimmed by 3 bases and V by 5 bases; bases with no gene match: 4. Here the CDR3 reads CASSGGTSGSTDTQYF. For the CDR3, the DNA is TGTGCCAGCAGCGGTGGGACTAGCGGGAGTACAGATACGCAGTATTTT.

This clonotype showed up many times. The CDR3 nucleotides are TGTGCCAGCAGCTTAACTAGCGGGGGGGCCGGTTTGAATGAGCAGTTCTTC. This encodes CASSLTSGGAGLNEQFF. The rearrangement uses TRBV7-2 and TRBJ2-1; 13 nucleotides line up with TRBD2. The CDR3 runs to 17 residues. CDR1 SGHTA and CDR2 FQGNSA come from the germline V gene. J was trimmed by 7 bases and V by 2 bases; bases with no gene match: 8.

The V call is TRBV5-4, the J call TRBJ1-2; 7 bases align to TRBD1. The germline gives CDR1 SGHNT, CDR2 YYREEE (reference sequence). V was clipped by 7 bases and J by 4 bases; unmatched bases: 10. CDR3 length equals 14 residues. CDR3: CASGVLGDSYGYTF. CDR3 DNA sequence: TGTGCCAGCGGGGTATTGGGGGACAGCTATGGCTACACCTTC.

There are many counts of this clonotype. The rearrangement links TRBV5-4 to TRBJ2-7; a possible D gene is TRBD1 (6 bases). V gave up 0 bases and J gave up 5 bases, with 9 bases separating them. The CDR3 is 13 amino acids. Germline loops: CDR1 SGHNT, CDR2 YYREEE (reference sequence). In nucleotides, the CDR3 is TGTGCCAGCAGCTTGGACAGGGCAAACGAGCAGTACTTC. Encoded protein: CASSLDRANEQYF. Combining the CDR3 with reference TRBV5-4 and TRBJ2-7 gives the whole variable domain ETGVTQSPTHLIKTRGQQVTLRCSSQSGHNTVSWYQQALGQGPQFIFQYYREEENGRGNFPPRFSGLQFPNYSSELNVNALELDDSALYLCASSLDRANEQYFGPGTRLTVT.

This clonotype occurred many times. This chain joins TRBV7-2 and TRBJ1-5; D is uncertain. With 1 base removed from V and 0 bases from J, the gap between germline ends came to 7 bases. This CDR3 has 15 amino acids. Per the germline V gene, CDR1 is SGHTA and CDR2 is FQGNSA. CDR3 sequence reads: CASSLVPSSNQPQHF. The CDR3 nucleotides are TGTGCCAGCAGCTTAGTGCCGAGTAGCAATCAGCCCCAGCATTTT. Filled out from reference TRBV7-2 and TRBJ1-5, the complete variable domain reads GAGVSQSPSNKVTEKGKDVELRCDPISGHTALYWYRQSLGQGLEFLIYFQGNSAPDKSGLPSDRFSAERTGGSVSTLTIQRTQQEDSAVYLCASSLVPSSNQPQHFGDGTRLSIL.

In its sample, this clonotype was seen a few times. The V call is TRBV5-1, the J call TRBJ2-7, with 7 positions matching TRBD1. CDR3 size: 15 residues. The germline V gene encodes CDR1 SGHRS and CDR2 YFSETQ. Unmatched junction bases numbered 11, after V lost 5 bases and J lost 3 bases. The CDR3 region has the DNA TGCGCCAGCAGTCGAGAAGGACAGGCTATCTACGAGCAGTACTTC. This codes for CASSREGQAIYEQYF.

This clonotype was recorded many times. The V and J genes are TRBV3-1 and TRBJ2-3; D remains unclear. The germline V and J ends were trimmed by 1 base and 6 bases, with 5 bases remaining between them. Germline V CDR1 and CDR2: LGHDT, YNNKEL (reference sequence). The length of the CDR3 is 12 residues. DNA for the CDR3: TGTGCCAGCAGCCAAGGTGCGGATACGCAGTATTTT. As protein: CASSQGADTQYF.

This clonotype has ten or more counts. V gene TRBV29-1 combines with J gene TRBJ2-5; a possible D gene is TRBD2 (6 bases). This CDR3 is built from 13 residues. Trimming removed 5 bases at V and 2 bases at J, with 12 bases between. The germline V gene has CDR1 SQVTM and CDR2 ANQGSEA. CDR3 in amino acids: CSVRSGYQETQYF. The DNA for the CDR3 is TGCAGCGTTAGGAGCGGGTATCAAGAGACCCAGTACTTC.

This clonotype was detected many times. The chain couples TRBV28 to TRBJ1-4, with D possibly TRBD1 on 5 matching bases. Germline lookup yields CDR1 MDHEN and CDR2 SYDVKM. Trimming stripped 8 bases from V and 5 bases from J, with 15 bases between. This CDR3 region has 14 residues. The CDR3 loop is CASSSGPINEKLFF. Here the CDR3 DNA reads TGTGCCAGCTCATCGGGACCGATAAATGAAAAACTGTTTTTT.

This clonotype was counted many times. The chain combines TRBV7-2 with TRBJ2-1; D is undetermined. Germline V gene lookup returns CDR1 SGHTA and CDR2 FQGNSA. The V gene lost 5 bases and the J gene lost 8 bases, with 7 bases spanning the gap. This CDR3 has 11 residues. CDR3 DNA sequence: TGTGCCAGCAGCCAGAGTCATGAGCAGTTCTTC. Its translation is CASSQSHEQFF.

In its sample, this clonotype was seen a few times. This sequence joins TRBV30 and TRBJ2-3; D is tentatively TRBD1 or TRBD2 (6 bases each). Trimming left V 2 bases short and J 3 bases short, with 24 bases between. Germline V gene lookup returns CDR1 GTSNPN and CDR2 SVGIG (reference sequence). The CDR3 is 18 amino acids. The CDR3 loop is CAWSSTSGWGAPTDTQYF. The DNA of the CDR3 is TGTGCCTGGAGTTCCACCTCGGGGTGGGGGGCCCCTACAGATACGCAGTATTTT.

This clonotype was seen at least ten times. V usage is TRBV5-4 and J usage is TRBJ2-1; D call uncertain. The V end lost 0 bases, the J end lost 4 bases, and 11 bases lay between the germline ends. CDR3 length: 15 residues. Germline V gene data show CDR1 as SGHNT and CDR2 as YYREEE (reference sequence). CDR3 in amino acids: CASSLGGLLYNEQFF. The CDR3 nucleotides are TGTGCCAGCAGCTTGGGAGGTCTATTGTACAATGAGCAGTTCTTC.

The chain carries TRBV5-1 and TRBJ2-2; tentatively, D is TRBD1 (5 bases). V dropped 0 bases and J dropped 6 bases, with 12 bases sitting between them. CDR3 length: 15 amino acids. Germline-derived CDR1 and CDR2 are SGHRS and YFSETQ. CDR3 residues: CASSLVQGGAGELFF. The CDR3 DNA reads as TGCGCCAGCAGCTTGGTGCAGGGTGGCGCCGGGGAGCTGTTTTTT. Together with reference TRBV5-1 and TRBJ2-2, the CDR3 gives the full variable domain: KAGVTQTPRYLIKTRGQQVTLSCSPISGHRSVSWYQQTPGQGLQFLFEYFSETQRNKGNFPGRFSGRQFSNSRSEMNVSTLELGDSALYLCASSLVQGGAGELFFGEGSRLTVL.

The chain combines TRBV7-8 with TRBJ1-4; 8 bases agree with TRBD1. CDR1 is SGHVS, CDR2 FQNEAQ, per germline. The ends lost 4 bases at V and 4 bases at J; junction bases unmatched: 11. The CDR3 runs to 17 residues. CDR3 in amino acids: CASSYAVAGGVNEKLFF. The CDR3 DNA sequence: TGTGCCAGCAGCTATGCTGTGGCAGGGGGCGTTAATGAAAAACTGTTTTTT.

V is TRBV7-2 and J is TRBJ2-1; D may be TRBD2 (6 bases). Germline V gene sequence: CDR1 SGHTA, CDR2 FQGNSA. The CDR3 covers 15 residues. Trimming removed 5 bases at V and 7 bases at J, with 18 bases between. This CDR3 is CASSRSGSRRNEQFF. For the CDR3, the DNA is TGTGCCAGCAGCCGTTCCGGGAGTCGGCGAAATGAGCAGTTCTTC.

The genes are TRBV20-1 and TRBJ2-7; tentative D call: TRBD2 (6 bases). Trimming left V 0 bases short and J 0 bases short, with 15 bases between. Germline lookup yields CDR1 DFQATT and CDR2 SNEGSKA (reference sequence). The CDR3 loop spans 16 amino acids. The CDR3 DNA reads as TGCAGTGCTAGAGATGAGCTTGCGGGACTCTCCTACGAGCAGTACTTC. It codes for CSARDELAGLSYEQYF.

The chain is built from TRBV28 and TRBJ1-2; D is perhaps TRBD1 (6 bases). The CDR3 extends over 13 amino acids. In germline, CDR1 is MDHEN, CDR2 SYDVKM. V lost 10 bases and J lost 7, with 19 bases in between. In DNA, the CDR3 is TGTGCCACCTTGGGAGGGACAAGGGCTGGCTACACCTTC. Translation: CATLGGTRAGYTF.

This clonotype was detected ten times or more. CDR3 nucleotides: TGTGCCAGCAGCTTAGCCAGTACTAGCGGGAGGACAGATACGCAGTATTTT. Protein product: CASSLASTSGRTDTQYF. The chain is built from TRBV7-2 and TRBJ2-3; 12 bases agree with TRBD2. Germline V gene data show CDR1 as SGHTA and CDR2 as FQGNSA. The CDR3 sequence is 17 residues long. Trimming took 0 bases from V and 3 from J; bases not matched to a gene: 4.

Many counts were recorded for this clonotype. CDR3 region: CASTTVRDGYTF. Here the CDR3 DNA reads TGTGCCAGCACCACCGTCCGGGATGGCTACACCTTC. The gene calls are TRBV7-4 and TRBJ1-2, with D unclear. The CDR3 totals 12 residues. V lost 7 bases and J 6 bases, leaving 12 bases between the germline ends. Germline V gene sequence: CDR1 SGHVT, CDR2 SQSDAQ. The full variable domain, rest sourced from reference TRBV7-4 and TRBJ1-2, is GAGVSQSPRYKVAKRGRDVALRCDSISGHVTLYWYRQTLGQGSEVLTYSQSDAQRDKSGRPSGRFSAERPERSVSTLKIQRTEQGDSAVYLCASTTVRDGYTFGSGTRLTVV.

In its sample, this clonotype was seen many times. This chain links TRBV7-2 with TRBJ2-7; no reliable D call. The V end lost 1 base, the J end lost 2 bases, and 9 bases lay between the germline ends. Germline V gene lookup returns CDR1 SGHTA and CDR2 FQGNSA. This CDR3 region has 14 residues. CDR3 in amino acids: CASSLGRSTYEQYF. The CDR3 nucleotides read TGTGCCAGCAGCTTAGGCCGGAGTACCTACGAGCAGTACTTC.

Many counts were recorded for this clonotype. J is TRBJ2-5 and V is TRBV20-1; 8 nucleotides align to TRBD1. Trimming removed 8 bases from V and 2 bases from J; junction bases left unmatched: 13. CDR3 size: 15 residues. Germline CDR1 DFQATT, CDR2 SNEGSKA (reference sequence). CDR3 sequence reads: CSTPSTGTGQETQYF. In nucleotides, the CDR3 is TGCAGTACCCCTTCAACCGGGACAGGACAAGAGACCCAGTACTTC.

This clonotype was counted many times. This chain uses TRBV29-1 with TRBJ1-4, with D hard to call. The CDR3 covers 13 residues. The V gene lost 1 base and the J gene lost 8 bases, with 11 bases spanning the gap. CDR1 and CDR2 from the germline V gene are SQVTM and ANQGSEA. The CDR3 DNA reads as TGCAGCGTTGAAGGGCAGGCGGGGGAAAAACTGTTTTTT. Residues: CSVEGQAGEKLFF.

In its sample, this clonotype was seen a few times. The chain uses TRBV28 and TRBJ2-3; tentative D call: TRBD1 (6 bases). The CDR3 spans 13 residues. V lost 4 bases and J 9 bases, leaving 14 bases between the germline ends. The germline V gene encodes CDR1 MDHEN and CDR2 SYDVKM. CDR3: CASSSPPRGTQYF. CDR3 bases: TGTGCCAGCAGTTCCCCCCCCAGGGGCACGCAGTATTTT.

The sample holds many counts of this clonotype. The chain joins TRBV6-2 or TRBV6-3 to TRBJ2-1; TRBD2 matches 10 bases. Trimming took 5 bases from V and 8 from J; bases not matched to a gene: 12. The germline V gene has CDR1 MNHEY and CDR2 SVGEGT. This CDR3 region has 16 residues. This CDR3 is CASSARSGGAGDEQFF. Here the CDR3 DNA reads TGTGCCAGCAGTGCTCGAAGCGGGGGGGCCGGAGATGAGCAGTTCTTC.

This clonotype was counted a few times. V usage is TRBV29-1 and J usage is TRBJ2-1; TRBD2 agrees at 12 bases. Germline CDR1 and CDR2: SQVTM and ANQGSEA. The CDR3 runs 13 residues. V was clipped by 7 bases and J by 7 bases; unmatched bases: 5. The CDR3 loop is CSGNGLAGNEQFF. The CDR3 DNA is TGCAGCGGGAACGGACTAGCGGGGAATGAGCAGTTCTTC.

The sample holds many counts of this clonotype. The rearrangement uses TRBV6-2 or TRBV6-3 and TRBJ1-1, with D possibly being TRBD1 (5 bases). Germline V gives CDR1 MNHEY, CDR2 SVGEGT. With 0 bases removed from V and 4 bases from J, the gap between germline ends came to 15 bases. The CDR3 is 16 residues long. The CDR3 spells CASSYSIAGAGTEAFF. The CDR3 DNA sequence: TGTGCCAGCAGTTACTCGATTGCCGGGGCCGGCACTGAAGCTTTCTTT.